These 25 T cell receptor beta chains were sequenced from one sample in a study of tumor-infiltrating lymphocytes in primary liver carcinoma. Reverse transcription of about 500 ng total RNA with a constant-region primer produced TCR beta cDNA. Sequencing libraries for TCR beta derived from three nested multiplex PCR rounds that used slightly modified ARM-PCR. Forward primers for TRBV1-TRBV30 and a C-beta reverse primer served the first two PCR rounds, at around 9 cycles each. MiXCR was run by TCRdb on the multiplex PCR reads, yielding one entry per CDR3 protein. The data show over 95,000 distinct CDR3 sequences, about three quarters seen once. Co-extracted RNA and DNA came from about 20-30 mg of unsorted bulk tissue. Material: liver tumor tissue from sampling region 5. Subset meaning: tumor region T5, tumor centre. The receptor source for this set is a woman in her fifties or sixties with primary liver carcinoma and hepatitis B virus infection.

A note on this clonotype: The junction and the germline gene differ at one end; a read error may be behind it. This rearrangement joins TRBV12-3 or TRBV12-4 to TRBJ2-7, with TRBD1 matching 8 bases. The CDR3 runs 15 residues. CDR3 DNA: TGTGCCAGCAGTTTCATGAGACAGGGGATGGCCGAGCACTACTTC. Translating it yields CASSFMRQGMAEHYF.

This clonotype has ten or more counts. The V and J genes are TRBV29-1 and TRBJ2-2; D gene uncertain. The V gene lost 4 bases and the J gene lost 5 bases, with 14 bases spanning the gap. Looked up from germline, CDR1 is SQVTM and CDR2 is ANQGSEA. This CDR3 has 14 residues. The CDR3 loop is CSVGPSSTTGELFF. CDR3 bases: TGCAGCGTTGGCCCCTCCTCCACGACCGGGGAGCTGTTTTTT.

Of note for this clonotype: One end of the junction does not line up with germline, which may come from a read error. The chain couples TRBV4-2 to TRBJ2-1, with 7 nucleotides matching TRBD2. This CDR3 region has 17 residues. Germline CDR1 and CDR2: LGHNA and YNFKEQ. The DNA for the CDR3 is TGTGGCAGCAGCCAAGAGTGGGGACTATCGGGAAGCAATGAGCAGTTCTTC. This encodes CGSSQEWGLSGSNEQFF.

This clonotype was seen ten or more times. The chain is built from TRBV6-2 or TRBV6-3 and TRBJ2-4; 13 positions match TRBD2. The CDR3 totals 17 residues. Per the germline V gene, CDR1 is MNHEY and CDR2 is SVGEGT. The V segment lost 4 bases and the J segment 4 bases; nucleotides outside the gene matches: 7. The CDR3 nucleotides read TGTGCCAGCAGTTCGGGGACTAGCGGGATAGGTAAAAACATTCAGTACTTC. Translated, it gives CASSSGTSGIGKNIQYF.

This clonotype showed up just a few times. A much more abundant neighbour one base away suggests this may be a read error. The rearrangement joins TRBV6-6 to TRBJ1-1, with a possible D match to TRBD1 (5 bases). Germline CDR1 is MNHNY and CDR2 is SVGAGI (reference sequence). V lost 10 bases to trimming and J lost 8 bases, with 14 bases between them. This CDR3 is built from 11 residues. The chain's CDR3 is CANSREGEAFF. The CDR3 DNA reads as TGTGCCAACTCTAGGGAGGGGGAAGCTTTCTTT.

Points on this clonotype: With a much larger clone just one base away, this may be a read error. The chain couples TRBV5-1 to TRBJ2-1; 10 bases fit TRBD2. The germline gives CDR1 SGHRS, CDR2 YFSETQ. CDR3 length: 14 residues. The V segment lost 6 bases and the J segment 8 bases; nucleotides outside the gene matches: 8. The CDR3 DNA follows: TGCGCCAGCAAAAGCGGGAGGGGCGAGGATGAGCAGTTCTTC. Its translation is CASKSGRGEDEQFF.

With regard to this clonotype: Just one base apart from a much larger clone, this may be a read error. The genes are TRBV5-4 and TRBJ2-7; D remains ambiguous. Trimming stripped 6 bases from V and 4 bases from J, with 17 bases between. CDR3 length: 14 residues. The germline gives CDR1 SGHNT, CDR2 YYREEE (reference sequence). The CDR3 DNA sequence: TGTGCCAGCAACCCCGGGTCCCTCGGATACGAGCAGTACTTC. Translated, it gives CASNPGSLGYEQYF.

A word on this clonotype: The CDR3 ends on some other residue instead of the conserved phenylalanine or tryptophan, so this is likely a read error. The CDR3 DNA reads as TGTGCCATCGAGACTAGCGGGAGGGCCTGGTCCTACAATGAGCAGTTCTTA. The encoded protein is CAIETSGRAWSYNEQFL. This chain uses TRBV10-3 with TRBJ2-1; 14 bases match TRBD2. The CDR3 length is 17 residues. Losses at the gene ends were 8 bases for V and 1 base for J; bases not matched to a gene: 7. Germline CDR1 ENHRY, CDR2 SYGVKD.

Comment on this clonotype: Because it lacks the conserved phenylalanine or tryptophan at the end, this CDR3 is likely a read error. CDR3 coding DNA: TGTGCCAGCGGTGATAGGGGCAGCTACGAGCAGTACCTC. Translated, it gives CASGDRGSYEQYL. This chain uses TRBV6-1 with TRBJ2-7, with TRBD1 as a possible D gene (5 bases). The CDR3 is made up of 13 amino acids. In germline, CDR1 is MNHNS, CDR2 SASEGT.

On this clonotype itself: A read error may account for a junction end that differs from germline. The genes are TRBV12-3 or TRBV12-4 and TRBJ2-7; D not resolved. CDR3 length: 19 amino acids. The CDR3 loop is CASCFYTSLSIANSYEQYF. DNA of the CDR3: TGTGCCAGCTGTTTTTACACCTCCTTGTCTATCGCCAACTCCTACGAGCAGTACTTC.

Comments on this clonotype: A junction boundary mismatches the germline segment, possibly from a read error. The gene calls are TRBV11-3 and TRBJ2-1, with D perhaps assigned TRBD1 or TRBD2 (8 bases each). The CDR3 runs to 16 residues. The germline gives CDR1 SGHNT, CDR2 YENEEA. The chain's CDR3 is CTSSSQGVAGYNEQLF. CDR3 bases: TGTACCAGCAGCTCACAGGGGGTAGCGGGATACAATGAGCAGTTATTC.

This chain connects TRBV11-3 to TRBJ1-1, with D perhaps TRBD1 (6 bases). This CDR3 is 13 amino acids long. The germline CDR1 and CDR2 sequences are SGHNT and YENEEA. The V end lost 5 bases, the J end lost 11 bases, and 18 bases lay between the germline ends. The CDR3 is CASSRLDSGLAFF. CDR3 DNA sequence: TGTGCCAGCAGCCGTTTGGACAGTGGATTGGCTTTCTTT.

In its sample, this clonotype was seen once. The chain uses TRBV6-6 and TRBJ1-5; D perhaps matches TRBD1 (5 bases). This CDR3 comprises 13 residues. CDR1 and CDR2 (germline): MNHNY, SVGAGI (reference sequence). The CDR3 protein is CIGKTGDAQPQHF. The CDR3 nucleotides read TGTATCGGGAAGACCGGGGACGCTCAGCCCCAGCATTTT.

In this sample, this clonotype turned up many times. Here the CDR3 reads CASSRDIRGGYTF. In DNA form, the CDR3 reads TGCGCCAGCAGCCGGGACATAAGGGGTGGCTACACCTTC. The rearrangement links TRBV4-1 to TRBJ1-2; TRBD1 is a possible D gene (6 bases). The germline gives CDR1 MGHRA, CDR2 YSYEKL. V lost 4 bases to trimming and J lost 7 bases, with 13 bases between them. The CDR3 runs to 13 residues.

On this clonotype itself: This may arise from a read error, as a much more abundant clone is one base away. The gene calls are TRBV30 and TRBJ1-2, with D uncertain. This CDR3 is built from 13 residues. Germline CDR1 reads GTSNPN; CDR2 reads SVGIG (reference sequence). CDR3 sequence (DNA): TGTGCCTGGAGTCAGGACCTTAACTATGGCTACATCTTC. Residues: CAWSQDLNYGYIF.

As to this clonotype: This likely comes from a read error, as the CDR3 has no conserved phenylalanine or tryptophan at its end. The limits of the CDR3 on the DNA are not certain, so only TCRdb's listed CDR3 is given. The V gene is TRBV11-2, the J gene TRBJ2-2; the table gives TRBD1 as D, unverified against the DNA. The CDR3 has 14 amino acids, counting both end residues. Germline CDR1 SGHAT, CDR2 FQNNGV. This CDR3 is CANSSGPTGGELLY.

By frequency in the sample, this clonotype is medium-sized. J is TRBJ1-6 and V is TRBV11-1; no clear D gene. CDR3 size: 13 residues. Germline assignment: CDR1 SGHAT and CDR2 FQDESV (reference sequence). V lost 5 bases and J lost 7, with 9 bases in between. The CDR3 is CASSRLGNSPLHF. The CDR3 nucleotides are TGTGCCAGCAGCCGCCTGGGGAATTCACCCCTCCACTTT.

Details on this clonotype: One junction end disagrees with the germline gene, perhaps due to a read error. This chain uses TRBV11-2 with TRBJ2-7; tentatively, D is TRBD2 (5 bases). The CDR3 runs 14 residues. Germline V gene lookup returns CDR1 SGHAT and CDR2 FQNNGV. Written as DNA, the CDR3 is TGTGCCAGCAGCCCCATTAGCGCCTCATACGACCAGTACTTC. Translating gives CASSPISASYDQYF.

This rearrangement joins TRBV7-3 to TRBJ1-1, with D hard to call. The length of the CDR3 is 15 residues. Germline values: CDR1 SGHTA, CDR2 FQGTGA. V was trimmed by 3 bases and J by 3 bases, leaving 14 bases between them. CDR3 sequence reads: CASSFGRIGDTEAFF. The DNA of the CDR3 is TGTGCCAGCAGCTTTGGGCGTATCGGGGACACTGAAGCTTTCTTT.

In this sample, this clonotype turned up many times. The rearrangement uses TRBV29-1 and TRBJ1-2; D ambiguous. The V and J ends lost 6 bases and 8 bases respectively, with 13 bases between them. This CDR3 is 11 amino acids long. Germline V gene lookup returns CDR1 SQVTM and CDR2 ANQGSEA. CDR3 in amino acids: CSVKVGEGYTF. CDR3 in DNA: TGCAGCGTCAAGGTCGGGGAAGGCTACACCTTC.

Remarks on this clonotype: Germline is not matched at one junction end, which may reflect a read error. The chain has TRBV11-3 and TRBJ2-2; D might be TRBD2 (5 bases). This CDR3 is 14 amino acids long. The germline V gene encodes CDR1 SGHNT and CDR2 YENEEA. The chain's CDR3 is CASSLGRGSGEPFF. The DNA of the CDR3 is TGTGCCAGCAGCTTGGGCCGAGGGTCCGGGGAGCCGTTTTTT.

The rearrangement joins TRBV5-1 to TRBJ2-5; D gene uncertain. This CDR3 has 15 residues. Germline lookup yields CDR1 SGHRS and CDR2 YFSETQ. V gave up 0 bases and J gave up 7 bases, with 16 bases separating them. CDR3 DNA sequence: TGCGCCAGCAGCTTGGAGAGTCGGGCCCGAGGGACCCAGTACTTC. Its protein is CASSLESRARGTQYF.

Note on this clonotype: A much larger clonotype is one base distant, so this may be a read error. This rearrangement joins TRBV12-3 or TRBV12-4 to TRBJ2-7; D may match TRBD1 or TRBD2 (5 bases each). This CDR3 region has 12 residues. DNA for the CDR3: TGTGTCAGCAGTTTAGTTGGGGGCGAGCAGTACTTC. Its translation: CVSSLVGGEQYF.

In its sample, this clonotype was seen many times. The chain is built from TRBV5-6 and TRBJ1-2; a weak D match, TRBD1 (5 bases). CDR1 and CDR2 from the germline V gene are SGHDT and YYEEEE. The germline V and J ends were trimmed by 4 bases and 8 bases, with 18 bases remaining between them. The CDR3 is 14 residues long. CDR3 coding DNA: TGTGCCAGCAGCGCTATTCCCGGGGCCGGAGGCTACACCTTC. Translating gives CASSAIPGAGGYTF.

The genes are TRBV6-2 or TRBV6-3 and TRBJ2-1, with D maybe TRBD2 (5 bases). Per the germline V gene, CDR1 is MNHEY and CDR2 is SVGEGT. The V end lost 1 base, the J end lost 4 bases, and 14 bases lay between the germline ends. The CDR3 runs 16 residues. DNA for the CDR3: TGTGCCAGCAGTTACTTGATCACGACTACATACAATGAGCAGTTCTTC. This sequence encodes CASSYLITTTYNEQFF.